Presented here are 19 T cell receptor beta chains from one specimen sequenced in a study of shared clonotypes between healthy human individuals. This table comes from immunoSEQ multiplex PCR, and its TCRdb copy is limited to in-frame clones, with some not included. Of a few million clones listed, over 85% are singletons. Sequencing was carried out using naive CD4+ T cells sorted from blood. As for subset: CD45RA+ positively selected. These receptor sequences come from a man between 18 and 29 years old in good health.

The CDR3 protein is CASSLEVNQPQHF. CDR3 nucleotide sequence: TGTGCCAGCAGCTTAGAAGTTAATCAGCCCCAGCATTTT. This chain connects TRBV7-2 to TRBJ1-5, with unresolved D. Germline CDR1 reads SGHTA; CDR2 reads FQGNSA. The CDR3 spans 13 residues. The V end was cut by 1 base, the J end by 4 bases, with 5 bases between.

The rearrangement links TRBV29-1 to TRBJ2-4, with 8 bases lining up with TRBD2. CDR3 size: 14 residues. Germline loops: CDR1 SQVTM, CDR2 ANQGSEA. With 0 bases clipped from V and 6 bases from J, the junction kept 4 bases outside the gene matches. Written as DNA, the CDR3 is TGCAGCGTTGAAGATCGACTAGCGACAAACATTCAGTACTTC. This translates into CSVEDRLATNIQYF.

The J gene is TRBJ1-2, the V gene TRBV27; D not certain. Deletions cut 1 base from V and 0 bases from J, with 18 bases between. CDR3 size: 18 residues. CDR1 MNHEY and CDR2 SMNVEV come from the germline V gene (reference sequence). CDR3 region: CASSLLPGLGGTNYGYTF. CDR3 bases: TGTGCCAGCAGTTTATTACCGGGATTGGGCGGTACTAACTATGGCTACACCTTC.

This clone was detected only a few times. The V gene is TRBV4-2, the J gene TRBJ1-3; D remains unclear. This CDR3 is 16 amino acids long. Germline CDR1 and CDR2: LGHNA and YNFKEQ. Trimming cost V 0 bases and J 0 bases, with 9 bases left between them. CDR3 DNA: TGTGCCAGCAGCCAAGAGCCGCTTCTCTCTGGAAACACCATATATTTT. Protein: CASSQEPLLSGNTIYF.

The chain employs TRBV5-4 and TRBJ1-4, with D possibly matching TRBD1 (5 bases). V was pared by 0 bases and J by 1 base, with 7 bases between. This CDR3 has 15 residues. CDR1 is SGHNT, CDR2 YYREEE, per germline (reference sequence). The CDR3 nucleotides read TGTGCCAGCAGCTTGGCGGGGGAAACTAATGAAAAACTGTTTTTT. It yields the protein CASSLAGETNEKLFF.

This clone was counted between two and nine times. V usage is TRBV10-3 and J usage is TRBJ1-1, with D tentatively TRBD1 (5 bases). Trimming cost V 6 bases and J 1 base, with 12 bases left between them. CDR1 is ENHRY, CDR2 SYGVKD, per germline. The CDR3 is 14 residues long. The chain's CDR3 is CAIRPLTANTEAFF. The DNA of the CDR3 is TGTGCCATCAGGCCTCTGACAGCGAACACTGAAGCTTTCTTT.

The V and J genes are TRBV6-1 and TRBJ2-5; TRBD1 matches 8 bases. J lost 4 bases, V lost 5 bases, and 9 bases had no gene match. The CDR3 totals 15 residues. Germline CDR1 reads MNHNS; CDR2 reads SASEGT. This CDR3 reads CASSPRDRIRETQYF. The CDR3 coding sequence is TGTGCCAGCAGTCCGCGGGACAGGATAAGAGAGACCCAGTACTTC.

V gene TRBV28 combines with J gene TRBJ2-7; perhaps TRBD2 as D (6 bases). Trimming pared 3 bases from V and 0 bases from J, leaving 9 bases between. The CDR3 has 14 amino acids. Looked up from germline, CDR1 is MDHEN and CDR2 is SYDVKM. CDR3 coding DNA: TGTGCCAGCAGTTTCGCGGGGAGCTCCTACGAGCAGTACTTC. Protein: CASSFAGSSYEQYF.

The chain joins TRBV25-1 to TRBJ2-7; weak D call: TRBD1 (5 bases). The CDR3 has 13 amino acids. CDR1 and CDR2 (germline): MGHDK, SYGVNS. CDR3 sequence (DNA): TGTGAAGATCCTCAGGGTTTCCTCTACGAGCAGTACTTC. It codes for CEDPQGFLYEQYF.

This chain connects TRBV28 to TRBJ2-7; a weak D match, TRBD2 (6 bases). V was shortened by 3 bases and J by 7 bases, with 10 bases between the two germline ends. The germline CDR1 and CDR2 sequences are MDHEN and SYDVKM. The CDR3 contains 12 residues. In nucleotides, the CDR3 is TGTGCCAGCAGTTTCGGGGGTTGGGAGCAGTACTTC. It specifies CASSFGGWEQYF.

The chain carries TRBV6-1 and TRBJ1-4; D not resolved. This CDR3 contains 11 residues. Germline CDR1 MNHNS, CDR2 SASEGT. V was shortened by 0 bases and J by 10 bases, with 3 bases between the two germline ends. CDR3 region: CASSEAGKLFF. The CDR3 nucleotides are TGTGCCAGCAGTGAAGCGGGAAAACTGTTTTTT.

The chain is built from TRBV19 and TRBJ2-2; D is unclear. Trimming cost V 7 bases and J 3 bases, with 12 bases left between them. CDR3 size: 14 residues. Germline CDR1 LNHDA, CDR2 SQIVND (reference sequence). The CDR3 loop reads CASNGVGDTGELFF. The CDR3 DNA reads TGTGCCAGTAATGGGGTTGGGGACACCGGGGAGCTGTTTTTT.

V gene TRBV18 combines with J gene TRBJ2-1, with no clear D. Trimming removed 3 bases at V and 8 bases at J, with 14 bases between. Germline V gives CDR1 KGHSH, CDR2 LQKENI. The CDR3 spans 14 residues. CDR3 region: CASSPPARAHEQFF. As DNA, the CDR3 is TGTGCCAGCTCACCCCCCGCGAGAGCTCATGAGCAGTTCTTC.

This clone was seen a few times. The CDR3 DNA is TGTGCCAGCAGCTTGGCCAGGGAATCGGGCTACACCTTC. Translating it yields CASSLARESGYTF. This sequence joins TRBV5-4 and TRBJ1-2, with D maybe TRBD1 (5 bases). This CDR3 spans 13 amino acids. The germline V gene encodes CDR1 SGHNT and CDR2 YYREEE (reference sequence). V lost 0 bases to trimming and J lost 8 bases, with 11 bases between them.

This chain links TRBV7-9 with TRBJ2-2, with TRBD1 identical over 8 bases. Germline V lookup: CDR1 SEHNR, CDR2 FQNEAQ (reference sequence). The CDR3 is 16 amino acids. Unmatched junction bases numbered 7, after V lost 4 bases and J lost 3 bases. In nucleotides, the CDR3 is TGTGCCAGCAGCTCCCTTCCGGGACAGGACACCGGGGAGCTGTTTTTT. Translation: CASSSLPGQDTGELFF. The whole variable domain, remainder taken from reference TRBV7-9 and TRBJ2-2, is DTGVSQNPRHKITKRGQNVTFRCDPISEHNRLYWYRQTLGQGPEFLTYFQNEAQLEKSRLLSDRFSAERPKGSFSTLEIQRTEQGDSAMYLCASSSLPGQDTGELFFGEGSRLTVL.

CDR3 DNA sequence: TGTGCCAGCAGAAAACTAGCGGGGGGCCAAGAGACCCAGTACTTC. It encodes CASRKLAGGQETQYF. The chain couples TRBV27 to TRBJ2-5, with 12 positions matching TRBD2. CDR1 and CDR2 from the germline V gene are MNHEY and SMNVEV (reference sequence). Germline trimming cut 6 bases from V and 1 base from J; bases unmatched to any gene: 3. CDR3 length equals 15 residues.

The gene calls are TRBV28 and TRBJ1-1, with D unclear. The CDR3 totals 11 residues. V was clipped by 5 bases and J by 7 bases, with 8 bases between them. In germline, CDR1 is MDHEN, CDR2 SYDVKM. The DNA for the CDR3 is TGTGCCAGCAGTATTCAGCGTGAAGCTTTCTTT. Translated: CASSIQREAFF.

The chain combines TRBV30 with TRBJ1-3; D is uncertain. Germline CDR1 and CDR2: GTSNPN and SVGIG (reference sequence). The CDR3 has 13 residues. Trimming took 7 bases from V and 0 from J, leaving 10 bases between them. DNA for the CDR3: TGTGCCTCCGTGCTCAGCTCTGGAAACACCATATATTTT. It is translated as CASVLSSGNTIYF. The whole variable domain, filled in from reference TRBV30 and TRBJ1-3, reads SQTIHQWPATLVQPVGSPLSLECTVEGTSNPNLYWYRQAAGRGLQLLFYSVGIGQISSEVPQNLSASRPQDRQFILSSKKLLLSDSGFYLCASVLSSGNTIYFGEGSWLTVV.

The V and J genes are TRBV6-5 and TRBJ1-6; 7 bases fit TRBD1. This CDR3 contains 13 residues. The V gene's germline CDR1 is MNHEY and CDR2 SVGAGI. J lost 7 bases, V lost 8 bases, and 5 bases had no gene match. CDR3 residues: CASGGQANSPLHF. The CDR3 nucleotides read TGTGCCAGCGGAGGACAGGCCAATTCACCCCTCCACTTT.